What follows describes a single TCR beta chain. Its antigen is not identified. The data belong to a study of cytomegalovirus exposure and HLA in healthy donors. PCR primers comprised 60 Vbeta and 13 Jbeta primers. Generated by immunoSEQ multiplex PCR, the TCRdb table keeps only in-frame clones and is missing some. The sample yields under 200,000 clones, just under 80% seen once. Findings and limits, study-wide: An Asian-associated ancestry cluster reportedly showed fewer N-insertions than the approximately 700-donor mean in a later analysis.

V lost 5 bases to trimming and J lost 14 bases; unmatched junction nucleotides: 11. The V gene's germline CDR1 is SGHNT and CDR2 YENEEA. The CDR3 has 13 amino acids. This rearrangement joins TRBV11-3 to TRBJ2-5; 10 bases align to TRBD1. Material for sequencing was PBMCs. This sequence was found in a woman aged 50 to 60 in good health and CMV-seropositive. CDR3 bases: TGTGCCAGCAGCCTGAACCGGGACAGGGGTGTTTACTTC. Protein product: CASSLNRDRGVYF. Variable domain in full (rest from reference TRBV11-3 and TRBJ2-5): EAGVVQSPRYKIIEKKQPVAFWCNPISGHNTLYWYLQNLGQGPELLIRYENEEAVDDSQLPKDRFSAERLKGVDSTLKIQPAELGDSAVYLCASSLNRDRGVYFGPGTRLLVL.